The 2 T cell receptor beta chains in this list originate from one sample, sequenced in a study of shared clonotypes between healthy human individuals (dated by TCRdb to the early 2020s). Preparation of the library involved the immunoSEQ multiplex PCR assay. The immuneACCESS repertoire file appears here via TCRdb, limited to in-frame rearrangements. These files lack a portion of the clones; in checked studies, under half of the deficit traces to unresolved V genes, and the cause of the others is not known. The sample data list approximately 1.1 million clones, and 75% to 85% of these were observed just once. The top ten clonotypes cover more than 0.45% of the sample. The source material was memory CD4+ T cells from PBMCs. Interpreted using the paper, the cell subset or site label stands for: CD45RA-negative fraction. The receptors shown here come from a man between 18 and 35 years old in good health. Some clones in this sample may be carry-over from other donors' samples.

Only a few counts were recorded for this clone. V gene TRBV6-1 combines with J gene TRBJ1-1, with 10 bases that match TRBD1. With 5 bases clipped from V and 6 bases from J, the junction kept 9 bases outside the gene matches. The length of the CDR3 is 15 residues. In germline, CDR1 is MNHNS, CDR2 SASEGT. The CDR3 coding sequence is TGTGCCAGCAGTACCTTCGGGACAGGGGTTTCTGAAGCTTTCTTT. This gives the protein CASSTFGTGVSEAFF.

CDR3 coding DNA: TGTGCCAGCAGCTTAGTGGGGCGCGGCACCGGGGAGCTGTTTTTT. This translates into CASSLVGRGTGELFF. V is TRBV7-7 and J is TRBJ2-2; D might be TRBD1 (5 bases). The CDR3 spans 15 residues. Per the germline V gene, CDR1 is SSHAT and CDR2 is FNYEAQ (reference sequence). Trimming cost V 1 base and J 4 bases, with 10 bases left between them.